A selection of T cell receptor beta chains follows, all from one sample in a study of blood T cell repertoires in COVID-19. TCRdb's copy holds only in-frame clones and misses some; the assay was immunoSEQ multiplex PCR. Of about 95,000 clones listed, 81% are singletons. The sample was peripheral blood. The origin of the receptors is a man of 80 years or more with active or convalescent COVID-19. The CDR3 runs from the conserved cysteine through the conserved F or W. A D gene is named only where the DNA matches it firmly. The size of a clone is reported for some rows only, either as once, few or many, or as a class for expanded clones.

v_call,d_call,j_call,clone_size,cdr3_aa,cdr3_nt
TRBV27,-,TRBJ2-5,-,CASKDFRTRGTQYF,TGTGCCAGCAAGGACTTCAGGACCCGGGGGACCCAGTACTTC
TRBV10-1,TRBD1,TRBJ2-7,-,CASQSGQESYEQYF,TGCGCCAGCCAATCCGGACAGGAGTCCTACGAGCAGTACTTC
TRBV15,TRBD1,TRBJ2-7,-,CATSISGTGAYEQYF,TGTGCCACCAGCATCTCCGGGACAGGGGCCTACGAGCAGTACTTC
TRBV19,TRBD1,TRBJ2-2,-,CARMRQGHRGNTGELFF,TGTGCCAGAATGAGACAGGGTCATCGGGGAAACACCGGGGAGCTGTTTTTT
TRBV30,TRBD1,TRBJ2-3,few,CAWSRDRPTDTQYF,TGTGCCTGGAGCCGGGACAGACCCACAGATACGCAGTATTTT
TRBV7-9,TRBD2,TRBJ2-5,once,CASSPQPGTSGTYQETQYF,TGTGCCAGCAGCCCCCAACCCGGGACTAGCGGGACCTACCAAGAGACCCAGTACTTC
TRBV5-1,-,TRBJ2-7,once,CASSDQGRGPYEQYF,TGCGCCAGCAGCGACCAGGGGAGGGGTCCCTACGAGCAGTACTTC
TRBV10-3,TRBD1,TRBJ1-1,once,CAISESEGALTEAFF,TGTGCCATCAGTGAGTCTGAGGGGGCACTAACTGAAGCTTTCTTT
TRBV2,TRBD1,TRBJ1-6,-,CASTQSDRGYNSPLHF,TGTGCCAGCACCCAATCGGACAGGGGCTATAATTCACCCCTCCACTTT
TRBV2,-,TRBJ2-7,few,CASSEGQGFGEQYF,TGTGCCAGCAGTGAAGGGCAGGGGTTCGGCGAGCAGTACTTC
TRBV5-5,-,TRBJ1-5,-,CASSLFFGQNQPQHF,TGTGCCAGCAGCTTATTTTTTGGCCAGAATCAGCCCCAGCATTTT
TRBV12-3/TRBV12-4,-,TRBJ1-4,-,CASSPPGEKLFF,TGTGCCAGCAGTCCCCCAGGGGAAAAACTGTTTTTT
TRBV9,-,TRBJ2-3,-,CASSASGGTDTQYF,TGTGCCAGCAGCGCCAGTGGGGGGACAGATACGCAGTATTTT
TRBV15,-,TRBJ2-5,-,CATATQVWETQYF,TGTGCCACCGCTACTCAGGTTTGGGAGACCCAGTACTTC
TRBV5-1,-,TRBJ1-3,-,CASSLEIMASGNTIYF,TGCGCCAGCAGCTTGGAGATCATGGCCTCTGGAAACACCATATATTTT
TRBV6-1,-,TRBJ1-5,-,CASSEGGAHQPQHF,TGTGCCAGCAGTGAGGGAGGGGCGCATCAGCCCCAGCATTTT
TRBV19,-,TRBJ1-4,-,CASDAGVELFF,TGTGCCAGTGACGCAGGGGTGGAACTGTTTTTT
TRBV7-8,-,TRBJ2-7,-,CASSLVPGKGYEQYF,TGTGCCAGCAGCTTAGTCCCGGGAAAGGGATACGAGCAGTACTTC
TRBV4-3,TRBD2,TRBJ2-5,-,CASSQDTRLAGVYQETQYF,TGCGCCAGCAGCCAAGATACTAGGCTAGCGGGGGTTTACCAAGAGACCCAGTACTTC
TRBV2,TRBD2,TRBJ2-3,-,CASSEVGGATDTQYF,TGTGCCAGCAGTGAGGTCGGGGGGGCCACAGATACGCAGTATTTT
TRBV5-6,TRBD1,TRBJ2-5,-,CASIRDRVEETQYF,TGTGCCAGCATCCGGGACAGGGTCGAAGAGACCCAGTACTTC
TRBV5-1,TRBD2,TRBJ2-5,-,CASSGISGGETQYF,TGCGCCAGCAGCGGGATTAGCGGGGGAGAGACCCAGTACTTC
TRBV27,-,TRBJ1-4,few,CASSPRGLGEKLFF,TGTGCCAGCAGTCCTCGGGGTTTAGGTGAAAAACTGTTTTTT
TRBV7-2,-,TRBJ2-1,once,CASSSRRLSEQFF,TGTGCCAGCAGCTCCCGCAGGTTGAGTGAGCAGTTCTTC
TRBV19,TRBD1,TRBJ1-5,-,CATRRDSNSNQPQHF,TGTGCCACTCGCCGGGACAGCAATAGCAATCAGCCCCAGCATTTT
TRBV6-5,TRBD2,TRBJ2-1,-,CASSLAGSSYNEQFF,TGTGCCAGCAGTCTAGCGGGAAGCTCCTACAATGAGCAGTTCTTC
TRBV3-1/TRBV3-2,TRBD1,TRBJ1-6,once,CASSQGQSSYNSPLHF,TGTGCCAGCAGCCAGGGACAGAGCTCCTATAATTCACCCCTCCACTTT
TRBV6-1,-,TRBJ1-4,-,CASSEISLGEKLFF,TGTGCCAGCAGTGAAATCAGTCTAGGAGAAAAACTGTTTTTT
TRBV19,TRBD1,TRBJ2-2,-,CASSAGTGGRGYTGELFF,TGTGCCAGTAGTGCCGGGACAGGGGGAAGGGGGTACACCGGGGAGCTGTTTTTT
TRBV19,-,TRBJ2-1,-,CASSIIRGEQFF,TGTGCCAGTAGTATTATCCGGGGTGAGCAGTTCTTC